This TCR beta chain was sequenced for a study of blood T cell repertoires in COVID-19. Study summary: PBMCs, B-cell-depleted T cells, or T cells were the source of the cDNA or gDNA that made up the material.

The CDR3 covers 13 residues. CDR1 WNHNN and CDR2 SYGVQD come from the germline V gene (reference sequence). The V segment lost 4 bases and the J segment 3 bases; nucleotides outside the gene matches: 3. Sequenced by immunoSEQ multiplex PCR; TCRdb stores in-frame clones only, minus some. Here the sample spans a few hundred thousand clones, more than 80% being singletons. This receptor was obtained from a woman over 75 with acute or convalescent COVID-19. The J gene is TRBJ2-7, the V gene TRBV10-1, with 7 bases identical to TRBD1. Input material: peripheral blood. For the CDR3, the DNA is TGCGCCAGCAGTGTAGGGACAGACTACGAGCAGTACTTC. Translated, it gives CASSVGTDYEQYF.